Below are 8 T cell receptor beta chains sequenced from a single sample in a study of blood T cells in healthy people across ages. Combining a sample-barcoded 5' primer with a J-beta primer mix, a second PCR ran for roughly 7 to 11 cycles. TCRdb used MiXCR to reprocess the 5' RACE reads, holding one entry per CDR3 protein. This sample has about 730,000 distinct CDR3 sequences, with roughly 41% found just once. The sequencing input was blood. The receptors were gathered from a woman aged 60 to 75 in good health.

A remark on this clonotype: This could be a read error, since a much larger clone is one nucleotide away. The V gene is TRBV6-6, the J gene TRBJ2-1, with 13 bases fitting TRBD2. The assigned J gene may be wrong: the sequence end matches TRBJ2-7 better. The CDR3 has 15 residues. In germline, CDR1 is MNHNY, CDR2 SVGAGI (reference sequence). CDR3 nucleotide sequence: TGTGCCAGCAGTCAGACTAGCGGGGGGTACAATGAGCAGTACTTC. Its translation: CASSQTSGGYNEQYF.

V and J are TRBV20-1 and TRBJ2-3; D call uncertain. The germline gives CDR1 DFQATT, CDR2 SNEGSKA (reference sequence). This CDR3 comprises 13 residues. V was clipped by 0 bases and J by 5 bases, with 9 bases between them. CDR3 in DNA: TGCAGTGCTAGAGACCCCTGGGGAGATACGCAGTATTTT. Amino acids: CSARDPWGDTQYF.

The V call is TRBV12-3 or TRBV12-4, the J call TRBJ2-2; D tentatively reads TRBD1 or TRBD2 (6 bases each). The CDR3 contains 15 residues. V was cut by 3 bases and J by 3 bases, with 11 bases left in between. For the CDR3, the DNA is TGTGCCAGCAGTTTTGGGGGGCTCTACACCGGGGAGCTGTTTTTT. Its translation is CASSFGGLYTGELFF.

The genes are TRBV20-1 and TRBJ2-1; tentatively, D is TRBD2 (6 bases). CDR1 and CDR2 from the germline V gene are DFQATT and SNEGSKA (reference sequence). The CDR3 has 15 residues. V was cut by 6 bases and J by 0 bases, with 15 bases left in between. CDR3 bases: TGCAGTGCGATTCCCAGGCGGGGCTCCTACAATGAGCAGTTCTTC. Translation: CSAIPRRGSYNEQFF.

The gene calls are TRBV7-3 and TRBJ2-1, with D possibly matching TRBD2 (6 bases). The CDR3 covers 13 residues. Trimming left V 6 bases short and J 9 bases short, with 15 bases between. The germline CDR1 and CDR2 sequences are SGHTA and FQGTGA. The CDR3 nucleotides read TGTGCCAGCAGTCAATCAAGCGGGTGTGAGCAGTTCTTC. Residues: CASSQSSGCEQFF.

CDR3 loop: CAISEGETGGFWGYTF. The CDR3 DNA is TGTGCCATCAGTGAAGGGGAGACAGGGGGCTTCTGGGGCTACACCTTC. The gene calls are TRBV10-3 and TRBJ1-2; TRBD1 matches at 10 bases. The CDR3 has 16 residues. The germline CDR1 and CDR2 sequences are ENHRY and SYGVKD. With V trimmed by 3 bases and J by 8 bases, 12 bases remained unmatched.

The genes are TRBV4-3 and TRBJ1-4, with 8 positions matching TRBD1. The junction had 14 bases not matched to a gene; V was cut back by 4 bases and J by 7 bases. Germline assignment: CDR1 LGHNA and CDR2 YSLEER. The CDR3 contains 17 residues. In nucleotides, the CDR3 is TGCGCCAGCAGCCCAGGCGCGAGAGCAGGGGGCGTTGAAAAACTGTTTTTT. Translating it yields CASSPGARAGGVEKLFF.

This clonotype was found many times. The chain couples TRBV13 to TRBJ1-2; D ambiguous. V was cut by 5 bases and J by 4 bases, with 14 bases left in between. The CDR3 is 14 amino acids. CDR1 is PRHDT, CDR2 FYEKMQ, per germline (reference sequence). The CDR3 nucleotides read TGTGCCAGCAGCCCCGTGTATGGCAGCTATGGCTACACCTTC. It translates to CASSPVYGSYGYTF.